This T cell receptor (beta chain) was observed in a study of metastatic and nonmetastatic thyroid tumors (dated by TCRdb to between 2020 and 2021). In the study overall: Repertoires from peripheral blood and from tumor or nodule tissue samples of malignant and benign thyroid patients were compared.

This clone was observed at least ten times. Its cognate antigen has yet to be identified. No much larger clone exists at a distance of one base, and base qualities are not known. V is pared back by 3 bases and J by 1 base, with 11 bases lying between the germline termini. Inclusive of the bounding cysteine and phenylalanine, the CDR3 is 16 residues long. CDR3 DNA only is kept here, 48 bases in frame from base 1. The germline V gene specifies SGHDT as CDR1 and YYEEEE as CDR2. Library preparation employed PCR. The instrument was an Illumina HiSeq 4000. High-throughput sequencing was used to profile the TCR beta-chain CDR3 region of every patient. In the paper's pipeline: A classifier to discriminate distant-metastatic papillary thyroid cancer patients was built from CDR3 differences across clinicopathological groups. To measure repertoire diversity the researchers used the Shannon index, while the Morisita-Horn index served to gauge how similar the tumor and blood repertoires were. TCRdb trimmed the raw reads at Q25, called clones with MiXCR and kept productive beta chains. Here the V and J calls rest on TCRdb's processing, not on the authors' analysis. The sample table lists roughly 35,000 clones, about a sixth of them with a count of one. The ten largest clonotypes hold around 3.1% of the sample.

Results and caveats for the whole study, not just this receptor: TCR beta diversity was reported as significantly higher in malignant tumors than in benign nodules, in both blood and tumor samples.

None of the patients had been given any treatment before thyroid surgery. The study retrospectively analysed patient clinical samples collected from about 2012 to 2018 using T-cell receptor beta sequencing. Rearrangement joined TRBV5-6 to TRBJ2-6, with the D gene call left open. The TCR comes from a female donor with papillary thyroid cancer or a benign thyroid nodule (not recorded which). Some clones in this sample may be carry-over from other donors' samples. The sequenced material came from blood. This receptor carries the CDR3 CASSYYNPSGANVLTF. In nucleotide form, the sequence is TGTGCCAGCAGCTACTATAATCCATCTGGGGCCAACGTCCTGACTTTC.